This TCR beta chain stems from a study of OX40 agonist ivuxolimab in advanced cancers. Study-level information: Ivuxolimab, an antibody that agonizes OX40 (CD134), was administered to the patients. Three patients, one with hepatocellular carcinoma and two with cutaneous melanoma, responded partially. Aged roughly 23 to 90 with a mean of about 63 years, they were roughly 83% male.

The protocol was immunoSEQ multiplex PCR, while the TCRdb copy is restricted to in-frame clones and leaves out a portion. The sample records 40,000 to 55,000 clones, approximately 80% being singletons. Autoimmune disease history or systemic immunosuppression led to patient exclusion. The sequencing used CD4+ or CD8+ T cells sorted from blood, collected in a trial of the OX40 agonist ivuxolimab. This TCR came from an adult with an advanced solid tumor such as melanoma, head and neck, liver or kidney cancer.

The CDR3 protein is CASSPPRGQGRADEKLFF. For the CDR3, the DNA is TGTGCCAGCTCACCCCCCCGAGGACAGGGCAGAGCGGATGAAAAACTGTTTTTT. This chain uses TRBV18 with TRBJ1-4; 8 bases agree with TRBD1. The germline V gene has CDR1 KGHSH and CDR2 LQKENI. The CDR3 contains 18 residues. Unmatched junction bases numbered 15, after V lost 3 bases and J lost 6 bases.